This paragraph covers one T cell receptor (beta chain) sequence. This entry comes from a study of T cells in tumors after PD-1 blockade. Overall study context: Patients had no prior checkpoint blockade, systemic immunosuppressants, or anti-cancer therapy within 4 weeks. Some patients also took daily vismodegib 150 mg during anti-PD-1 treatment. On average, peripheral blood gave some 120,000 TCR templates and around 40,000 unique clonotypes.

Some clones are missing from TCRdb's copy, which holds only in-frame ones; the method was immunoSEQ multiplex PCR. The sample records approximately 47,000 clones, roughly 80% being singletons. V lost 5 bases and J lost 2, with 12 bases in between. CDR1 and CDR2 (germline): MNHEY, SVGAGI. The CDR3 spans 14 residues. The input for sequencing was PBMCs, taken before anti-PD-1 treatment. The V gene is TRBV6-5, the J gene TRBJ1-2, with D uncertain. The receptor comes from a human donor with basal cell carcinoma. CDR3 region: CASSKEWANYGYTF. In DNA, the CDR3 is TGTGCCAGCAGTAAGGAGTGGGCCAACTATGGCTACACCTTC.